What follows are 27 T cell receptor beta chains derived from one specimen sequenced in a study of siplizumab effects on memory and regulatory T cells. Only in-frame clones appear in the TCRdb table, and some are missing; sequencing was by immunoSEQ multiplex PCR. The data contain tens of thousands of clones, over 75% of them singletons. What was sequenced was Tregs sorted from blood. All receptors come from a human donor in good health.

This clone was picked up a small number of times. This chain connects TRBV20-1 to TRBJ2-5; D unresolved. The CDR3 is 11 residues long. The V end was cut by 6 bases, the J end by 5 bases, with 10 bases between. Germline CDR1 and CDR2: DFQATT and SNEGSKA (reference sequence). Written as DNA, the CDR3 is TGCAGTGCCCGGCTTGGGGAGACCCAGTACTTC. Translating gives CSARLGETQYF.

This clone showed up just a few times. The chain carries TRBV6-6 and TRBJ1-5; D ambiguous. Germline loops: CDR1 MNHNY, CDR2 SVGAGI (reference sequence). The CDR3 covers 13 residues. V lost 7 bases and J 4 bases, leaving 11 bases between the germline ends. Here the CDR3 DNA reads TGTGCCAGCAAGACAAGAAGTAATCAGCCCCAGCATTTT. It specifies CASKTRSNQPQHF.

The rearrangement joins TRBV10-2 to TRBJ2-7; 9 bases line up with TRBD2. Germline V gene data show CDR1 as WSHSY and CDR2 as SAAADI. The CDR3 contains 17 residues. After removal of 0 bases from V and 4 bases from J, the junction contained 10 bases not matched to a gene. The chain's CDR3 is CASSESNSPTSGYEQYF. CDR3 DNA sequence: TGCGCCAGCAGTGAGTCGAATAGCCCGACTAGCGGATACGAGCAGTACTTC.

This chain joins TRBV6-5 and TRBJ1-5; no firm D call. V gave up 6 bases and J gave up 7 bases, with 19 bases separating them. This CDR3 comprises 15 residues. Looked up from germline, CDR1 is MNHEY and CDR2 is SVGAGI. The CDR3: CASRSPGLLGQPQHF. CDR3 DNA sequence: TGTGCCAGCAGATCGCCGGGTCTCCTTGGGCAGCCCCAGCATTTT.

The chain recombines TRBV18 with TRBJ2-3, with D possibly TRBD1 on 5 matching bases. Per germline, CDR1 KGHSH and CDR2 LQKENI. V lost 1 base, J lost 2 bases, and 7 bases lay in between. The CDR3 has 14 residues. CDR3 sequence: CASSPQGATDTQYF. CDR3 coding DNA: TGTGCCAGCTCACCACAAGGGGCCACAGATACGCAGTATTTT.

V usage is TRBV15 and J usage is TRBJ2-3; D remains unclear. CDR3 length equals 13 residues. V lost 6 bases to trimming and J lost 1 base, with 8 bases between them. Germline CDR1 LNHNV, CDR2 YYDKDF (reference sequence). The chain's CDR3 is CATRVGGTDTQYF. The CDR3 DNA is TGTGCCACCAGGGTAGGTGGCACAGATACGCAGTATTTT.

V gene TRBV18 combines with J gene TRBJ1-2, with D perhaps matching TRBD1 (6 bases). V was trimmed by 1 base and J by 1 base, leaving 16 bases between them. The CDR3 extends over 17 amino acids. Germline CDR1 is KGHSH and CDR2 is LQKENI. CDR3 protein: CASSPLTAGQSNYGYTF. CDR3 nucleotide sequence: TGTGCCAGCTCACCACTGACAGCTGGACAGAGTAACTATGGCTACACCTTC.

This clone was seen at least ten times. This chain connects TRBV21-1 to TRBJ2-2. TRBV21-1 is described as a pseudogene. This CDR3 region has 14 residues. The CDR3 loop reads CASSKGENTGELFF. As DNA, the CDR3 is TGTGCCAGCAGCAAAGGGGAAAACACCGGGGAGCTGTTTTTT.

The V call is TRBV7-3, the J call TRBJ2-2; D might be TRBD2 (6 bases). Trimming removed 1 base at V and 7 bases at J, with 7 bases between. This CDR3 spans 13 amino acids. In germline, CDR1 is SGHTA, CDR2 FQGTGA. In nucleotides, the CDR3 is TGTGCCAGCAGCTTAATGGGGGGCGGGGAGCTGTTTTTT. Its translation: CASSLMGGGELFF.

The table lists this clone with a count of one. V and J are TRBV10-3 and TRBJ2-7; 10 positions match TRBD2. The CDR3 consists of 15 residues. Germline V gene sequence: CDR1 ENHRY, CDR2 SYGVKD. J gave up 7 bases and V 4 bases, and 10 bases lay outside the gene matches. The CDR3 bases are TGTGCCATCAGTGGAATAGCGGGAGGATCTTCTGAGCAGTACTTC. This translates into CAISGIAGGSSEQYF.

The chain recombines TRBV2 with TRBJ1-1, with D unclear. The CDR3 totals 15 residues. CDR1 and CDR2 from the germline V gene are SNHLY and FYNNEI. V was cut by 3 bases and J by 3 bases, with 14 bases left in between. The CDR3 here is CASSDSAGPYTEAFF. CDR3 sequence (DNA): TGTGCCAGCAGTGACTCAGCCGGGCCTTACACTGAAGCTTTCTTT.

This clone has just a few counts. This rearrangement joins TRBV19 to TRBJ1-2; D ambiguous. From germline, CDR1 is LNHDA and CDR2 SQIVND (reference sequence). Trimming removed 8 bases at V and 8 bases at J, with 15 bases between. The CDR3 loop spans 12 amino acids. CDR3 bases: TGTGCCAGTGTGCAGAGTGGAGGCGGCTACACCTTC. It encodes CASVQSGGGYTF.

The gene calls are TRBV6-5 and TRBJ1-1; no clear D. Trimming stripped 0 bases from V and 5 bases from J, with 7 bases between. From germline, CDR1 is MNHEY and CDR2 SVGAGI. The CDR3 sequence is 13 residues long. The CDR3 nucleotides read TGTGCCAGCAGTTACTCCCGGGGTACTGAAGCTTTCTTT. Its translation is CASSYSRGTEAFF.

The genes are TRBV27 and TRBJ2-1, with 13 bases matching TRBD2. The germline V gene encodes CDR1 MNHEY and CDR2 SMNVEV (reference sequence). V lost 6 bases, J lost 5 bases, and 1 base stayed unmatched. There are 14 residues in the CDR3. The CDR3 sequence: CASRLAGGHNEQFF. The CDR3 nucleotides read TGTGCCAGCAGACTAGCGGGAGGGCACAATGAGCAGTTCTTC.

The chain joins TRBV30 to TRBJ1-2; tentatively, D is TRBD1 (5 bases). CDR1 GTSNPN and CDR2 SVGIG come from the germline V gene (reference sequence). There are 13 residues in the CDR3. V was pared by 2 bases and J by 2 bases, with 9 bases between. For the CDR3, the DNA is TGTGCCTGGAGTCCCCAGGGCAACTATGGCTACACCTTC. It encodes CAWSPQGNYGYTF. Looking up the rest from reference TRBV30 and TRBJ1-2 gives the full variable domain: SQTIHQWPATLVQPVGSPLSLECTVEGTSNPNLYWYRQAAGRGLQLLFYSVGIGQISSEVPQNLSASRPQDRQFILSSKKLLLSDSGFYLCAWSPQGNYGYTFGSGTRLTVV.

CDR3 sequence (DNA): TGTGCCAGCAGTGAATTGGTAAAGGGTGGAACCGGGGAGCTGTTTTTT. Its translation: CASSELVKGGTGELFF. V and J are TRBV25-1 and TRBJ2-2; D uncertain. Looked up from germline, CDR1 is MGHDK and CDR2 is SYGVNS. V gave up 1 base and J gave up 5 bases, with 14 bases separating them. The CDR3 contains 16 residues.

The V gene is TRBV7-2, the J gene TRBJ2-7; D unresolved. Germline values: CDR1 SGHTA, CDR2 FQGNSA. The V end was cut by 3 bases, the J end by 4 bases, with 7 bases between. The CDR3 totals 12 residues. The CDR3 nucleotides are TGTGCCAGCAGCTTCACTTGGTACGAGCAGTACTTC. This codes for CASSFTWYEQYF.

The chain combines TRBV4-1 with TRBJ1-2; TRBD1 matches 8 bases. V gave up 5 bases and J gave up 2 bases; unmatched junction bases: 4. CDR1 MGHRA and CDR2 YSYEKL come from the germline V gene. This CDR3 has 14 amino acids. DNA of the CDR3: TGCGCCAGCAGCACACGGACAGGGAACTATGGCTACACCTTC. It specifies CASSTRTGNYGYTF.

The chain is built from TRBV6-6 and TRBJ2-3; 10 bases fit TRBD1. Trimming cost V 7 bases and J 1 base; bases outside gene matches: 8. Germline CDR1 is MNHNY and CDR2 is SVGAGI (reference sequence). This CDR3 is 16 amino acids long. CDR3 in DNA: TGTGCCAGCACCTTCGACAGGGGGCGGGGCACAGATACGCAGTATTTT. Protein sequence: CASTFDRGRGTDTQYF.

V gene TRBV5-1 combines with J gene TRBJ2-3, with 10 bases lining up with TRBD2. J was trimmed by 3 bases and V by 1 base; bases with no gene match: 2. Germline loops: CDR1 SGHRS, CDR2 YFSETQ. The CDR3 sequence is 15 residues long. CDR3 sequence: CASSLLAGETDTQYF. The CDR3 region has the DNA TGCGCCAGCAGCTTGCTAGCGGGAGAAACAGATACGCAGTATTTT.

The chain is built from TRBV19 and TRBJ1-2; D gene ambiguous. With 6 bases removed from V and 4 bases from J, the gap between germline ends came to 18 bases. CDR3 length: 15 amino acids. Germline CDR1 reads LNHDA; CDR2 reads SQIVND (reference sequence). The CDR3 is CASSPTVKASYGYTF. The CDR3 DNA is TGTGCCAGTAGCCCTACTGTGAAGGCTAGCTATGGCTACACCTTC. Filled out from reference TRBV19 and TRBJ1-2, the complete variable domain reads DGGITQSPKYLFRKEGQNVTLSCEQNLNHDAMYWYRQDPGQGLRLIYYSQIVNDFQKGDIAEGYSVSREKKESFPLTVTSAQKNPTAFYLCASSPTVKASYGYTFGSGTRLTVV.

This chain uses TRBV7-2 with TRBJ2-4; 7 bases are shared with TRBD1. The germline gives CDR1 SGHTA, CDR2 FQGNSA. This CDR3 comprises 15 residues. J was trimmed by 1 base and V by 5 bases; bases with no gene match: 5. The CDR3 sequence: CASSRGGAAKNIQYF. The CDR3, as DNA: TGTGCCAGCAGCAGAGGGGGCGCGGCCAAAAACATTCAGTACTTC. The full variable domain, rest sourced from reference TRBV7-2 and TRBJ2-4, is GAGVSQSPSNKVTEKGKDVELRCDPISGHTALYWYRQSLGQGLEFLIYFQGNSAPDKSGLPSDRFSAERTGGSVSTLTIQRTQQEDSAVYLCASSRGGAAKNIQYFGAGTRLSVL.

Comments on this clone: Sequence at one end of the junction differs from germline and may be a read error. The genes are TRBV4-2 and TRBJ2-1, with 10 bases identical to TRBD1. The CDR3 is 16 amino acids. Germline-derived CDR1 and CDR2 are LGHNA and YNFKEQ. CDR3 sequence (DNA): TGTGCCAGCAGCCAAGTGGACAGGGGGTCCTCCAATGAGCAGTTCTTC. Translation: CASSQVDRGSSNEQFF.

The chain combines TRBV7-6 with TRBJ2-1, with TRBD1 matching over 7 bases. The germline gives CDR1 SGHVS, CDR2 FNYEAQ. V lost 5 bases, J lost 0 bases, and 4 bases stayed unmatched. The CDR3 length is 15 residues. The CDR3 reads CASSKQGSSYNEQFF. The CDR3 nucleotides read TGTGCCAGCAGCAAACAGGGGAGCTCCTACAATGAGCAGTTCTTC.

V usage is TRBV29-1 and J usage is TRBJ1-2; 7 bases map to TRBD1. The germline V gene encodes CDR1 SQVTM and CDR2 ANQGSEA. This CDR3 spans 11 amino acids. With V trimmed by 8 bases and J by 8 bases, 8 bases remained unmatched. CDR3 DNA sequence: TGCAGCTATAGACAGGGACTCGGCTACACCTTC. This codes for CSYRQGLGYTF.

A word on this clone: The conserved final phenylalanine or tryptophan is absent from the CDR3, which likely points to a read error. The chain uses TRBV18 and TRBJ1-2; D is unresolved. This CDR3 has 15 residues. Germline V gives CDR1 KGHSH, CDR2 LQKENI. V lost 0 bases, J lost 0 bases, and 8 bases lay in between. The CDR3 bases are TGTGCCAGCTCACCACCGAGGCTTGCTAACTATGGCTACACCCTC. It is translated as CASSPPRLANYGYTL.

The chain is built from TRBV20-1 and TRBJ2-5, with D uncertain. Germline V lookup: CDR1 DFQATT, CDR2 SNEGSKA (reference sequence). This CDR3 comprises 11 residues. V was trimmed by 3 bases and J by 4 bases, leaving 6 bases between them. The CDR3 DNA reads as TGCAGTGCTAGGAATATAGAGACCCAGTACTTC. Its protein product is CSARNIETQYF.